Sequencing of this T cell receptor beta chain was carried out in a study of shared clonotypes between healthy human individuals. Assay used: immunoSEQ multiplex PCR; TCRdb lists only in-frame clones, some missing. The profile shows about 320,000 clones, around 86% of them singletons. Sequenced material: memory CD8+ T cells sorted from blood. The subset here: CD45RO+ cells pooled with CCR7-negative TemRA cells. The receptor comes from a man aged 18 to 30 in good health.

CDR3: CASGFYHQPQHF. The CDR3 nucleotides read TGTGCCAGCGGATTTTACCATCAGCCCCAGCATTTT. This rearrangement joins TRBV7-9 to TRBJ1-5; D ambiguous. This CDR3 contains 12 residues. Germline V gives CDR1 SEHNR, CDR2 FQNEAQ (reference sequence). Trimming removed 8 bases from V and 5 bases from J, with 10 bases in between.